The clone carrying this T cell receptor beta chain has a handful of counts. The antigen remains undetermined. This specimen belongs to a study of T-cell memory formation after mild COVID-19. Study findings and constraints: Cross-reactive memory appears to have joined, as suggested by some responding clones showing up in pre-infection memory. The main location of contracting CD4+ clones was CM and EM, and that of contracting CD8+ clones was EMRA. From day 15 to 85, contracting clones were balanced between CD4 and CD8, whereas later expanders leaned toward CD4+.

From 5'RACE with constant-segment primers came TCR alpha and TCR beta cDNA libraries that carried sample barcodes and UMIs. Via MiXCR, TCRdb re-called the 5' RACE reads, giving one row per CDR3 protein. The data hold approximately 450,000 distinct CDR3 sequences, with around a sixth observed a single time. In germline, CDR1 is MNHEY, CDR2 SVGAGI. This CDR3 region has 14 residues. The V gene lost 5 bases and the J gene lost 4 bases, with 14 bases spanning the gap. The chain couples TRBV6-5 to TRBJ2-5, with D possibly called TRBD1 or TRBD2 (5 bases each). Sequenced material: PBMCs or a T cell subset sorted from them (not recorded which). The TCR sequence derives from an adult woman who had mild COVID-19 (a few samples of this study predate the infection). Cell type and time point are not known. The CDR3 loop is CASSRNRRLETQYF. CDR3 sequence (DNA): TGTGCCAGCAGTCGGAACAGGAGGCTAGAGACCCAGTACTTC.